This T cell receptor beta chain was sequenced for a study of identifying expanded T cells in peripheral blood. Study results and limitations: Differentially abundant clones: approximately 1.3 between replicates, 16.4 at about 13 days, 19 to 20 at four. Clone count variance between roughly 2-week samples rose with total template count.

The protocol was immunoSEQ multiplex PCR, while the TCRdb copy is restricted to in-frame clones and leaves out a portion. The data contain 120,000 or so clones, 84% of them singletons. The ends were cut back, 0 bases at V and 0 bases at J, with 12 bases in the middle. The CDR3 runs 18 residues. CDR1 and CDR2 from the germline V gene are LGHNA and YSLEER. Collection occurred without any documented infections or immune events in donors. This clone was recorded a few times. Its antigen is not known. V is TRBV4-3 and J is TRBJ2-6; D is unresolved. This TCR derives from a person aged 18 to 70 in good health. Sequencing input: blood. The CDR3 nucleotides are TGCGCCAGCAGCCAAGACCTACTTTCCAACTCTGGGGCCAACGTCCTGACTTTC. This gives the protein CASSQDLLSNSGANVLTF.